Each of the 28 T cell receptor beta chains below was sequenced from the same sample in a study of T-cell reconstitution after alpha-beta-depleted transplantation in children. TCRbeta library preparation incorporated unique molecular identifiers. TCRdb redid the calling of the PCR reads with MiXCR, one entry per CDR3 protein. The sample lists about 500,000 distinct CDR3 sequences; approximately 32% were seen once. The sequences come from PBMCs from the stem cell graft donor, collected from the stem cell graft. The receptors originated from a human donor who donated a stem cell graft to a child with aplastic anemia.

The chain is built from TRBV2 and TRBJ2-1; 7 bases align to TRBD1. The germline V gene encodes CDR1 SNHLY and CDR2 FYNNEI. This CDR3 is built from 13 residues. With 6 bases clipped from V and 7 bases from J, the junction kept 6 bases outside the gene matches. CDR3 sequence: CASRRGRDNEQFF. The CDR3 DNA follows: TGTGCCAGCAGGAGGGGGCGAGATAATGAGCAGTTCTTC.

This clonotype has just one count. The chain joins TRBV18 to TRBJ1-4, with TRBD1 matching 7 bases. The length of the CDR3 is 13 residues. The germline V gene encodes CDR1 KGHSH and CDR2 LQKENI. The V segment lost 8 bases and the J segment 5 bases; nucleotides outside the gene matches: 5. CDR3 sequence: CASTGGQNEKLFF. In DNA form, the CDR3 reads TGTGCCAGCACCGGGGGACAGAATGAAAAACTGTTTTTT.

This clonotype turned up a few times. The chain uses TRBV24-1 and TRBJ2-1; no reliable D call. The CDR3 contains 15 residues. Per the germline V gene, CDR1 is KGHDR and CDR2 is SFDVKD. The ends were cut back, 3 bases at V and 10 bases at J, with 18 bases in the middle. CDR3 amino acids: CATSDPRSPAVEQFF. CDR3 nucleotide sequence: TGTGCCACCAGTGATCCCAGATCTCCGGCCGTCGAGCAGTTCTTC.

This clonotype was seen only once. This chain joins TRBV18 and TRBJ1-2, with 8 bases fitting TRBD1. The CDR3 is 15 residues long. The trim removed 3 bases at V and 1 base at J, leaving 4 bases unmatched. Germline V CDR1 and CDR2: KGHSH, LQKENI. The CDR3 DNA reads TGTGCCAGCTCACCCCGGACAGGGCTTAACTATGGCTACACCTTC. Translating gives CASSPRTGLNYGYTF.

V gene TRBV29-1 combines with J gene TRBJ2-1; 8 nucleotides agree with TRBD2. Germline V CDR1 and CDR2: SQVTM, ANQGSEA. The CDR3 is 15 amino acids. J gave up 2 bases and V 6 bases, and 9 bases lay outside the gene matches. CDR3 residues: CSVPPGLGTYNEQFF. The CDR3 DNA follows: TGCAGCGTCCCCCCGGGACTAGGCACCTACAATGAGCAGTTCTTC.

In nucleotides, the CDR3 is TGTGCCAGCAGTTTATGGGGGAGCGAGCAGTACTTC. As protein: CASSLWGSEQYF. The rearrangement links TRBV28 to TRBJ2-7; D is perhaps TRBD2 (5 bases). Trimming took off 0 bases at V and 6 bases at J, with 6 bases between the two ends. This CDR3 spans 12 amino acids. Germline V lookup: CDR1 MDHEN, CDR2 SYDVKM.

The rearrangement uses TRBV6-2 or TRBV6-3 and TRBJ2-1, with 10 bases fitting TRBD2. V shed 6 bases and J 0 bases; nucleotides not matched to a gene: 14. CDR3 length equals 19 residues. Germline values: CDR1 MNHEY, CDR2 SVGEGT. The CDR3 DNA reads TGTGCCAGCAGGGGTGGAGGTAGCGGGAGGCCGAGCTCCTACAATGAGCAGTTCTTC. This codes for CASRGGGSGRPSSYNEQFF.

The chain recombines TRBV5-1 with TRBJ2-6; D is perhaps TRBD1 (6 bases). The CDR3 covers 16 residues. Germline CDR1 reads SGHRS; CDR2 reads YFSETQ. The V and J ends lost 7 bases and 5 bases respectively, with 19 bases between them. In DNA form, the CDR3 reads TGCGCCAGCTCCTCAACAAGGGGGATCTGGGCCAACGTCCTGACTTTC. Protein: CASSSTRGIWANVLTF.

This clonotype was picked up a small number of times. The chain joins TRBV10-3 to TRBJ1-6, with 7 positions matching TRBD1. Trimming at V came to 8 bases and at J to 7 bases, leaving 5 bases not matched to a gene. In germline, CDR1 is ENHRY, CDR2 SYGVKD. This CDR3 has 13 amino acids. CDR3 nucleotide sequence: TGTGCCATCGCCCGGGACAGCAATTCACCCCTCCACTTT. Its protein product is CAIARDSNSPLHF.

In its sample, this clonotype was seen a few times. The gene calls are TRBV29-1 and TRBJ1-5; D remains ambiguous. Germline V gene lookup returns CDR1 SQVTM and CDR2 ANQGSEA. Trimming left V 8 bases short and J 1 base short, with 12 bases between. CDR3 length: 13 residues. CDR3 residues: CSIGLDSNQPQHF. Here the CDR3 DNA reads TGCAGCATCGGCCTAGACAGCAATCAGCCCCAGCATTTT.

With respect to this clonotype: At one of its ends the junction is not consistent with the germline gene, which may arise from a read error. V is TRBV6-2 or TRBV6-3 and J is TRBJ1-5, with a tentative D call TRBD1 (5 bases). The CDR3 extends over 14 amino acids. The germline V gene has CDR1 MNHEY and CDR2 SVGEGT. CDR3 amino acids: CASRETVRFQAQHF. The CDR3 bases are TGTGCCAGCAGAGAGACAGTAAGATTTCAGGCCCAGCATTTT.

V and J are TRBV5-5 and TRBJ1-3, with 10 nucleotides matching TRBD1. The CDR3 loop spans 17 amino acids. J gave up 0 bases and V 2 bases, and 5 bases lay outside the gene matches. The germline gives CDR1 SGHKS, CDR2 YYEKEE (reference sequence). CDR3 in DNA: TGTGCCAGCAGCTTTGGGACAGGGGCGAACTCTGGAAACACCATATATTTT. This sequence encodes CASSFGTGANSGNTIYF.

The chain employs TRBV15 and TRBJ1-2; no definite D call. CDR3 length equals 17 residues. Germline V gives CDR1 LNHNV, CDR2 YYDKDF (reference sequence). Trimming stripped 5 bases from V and 5 bases from J, with 24 bases between. The CDR3: CATSEGVMPNLGYGYTF. The DNA of the CDR3 is TGTGCCACCAGCGAGGGCGTAATGCCGAACCTCGGGTATGGCTACACCTTC. Full variable domain (rest looked up from reference TRBV15 and TRBJ1-2): DAMVIQNPRYQVTQFGKPVTLSCSQTLNHNVMYWYQQKSSQAPKLLFHYYDKDFNNEADTPDNFQSRRPNTSFCFLDIRSPGLGDTAMYLCATSEGVMPNLGYGYTFGSGTRLTVV.

The chain joins TRBV10-3 to TRBJ1-1; possibly TRBD1 for D (6 bases). The CDR3 sequence is 13 residues long. The germline V and J ends were trimmed by 1 base and 7 bases, with 10 bases remaining between them. Germline-derived CDR1 and CDR2 are ENHRY and SYGVKD. The CDR3: CAISEWGQSEAFF. CDR3 DNA sequence: TGTGCCATCAGTGAGTGGGGGCAGAGTGAAGCTTTCTTT.

This clonotype was observed a handful of times. This chain links TRBV7-6 with TRBJ2-2, with 9 bases fitting TRBD1. J gave up 5 bases and V 5 bases, and 12 bases lay outside the gene matches. The germline gives CDR1 SGHVS, CDR2 FNYEAQ. The CDR3 contains 17 residues. In DNA, the CDR3 is TGTGCCAGCAGCCAAATCGCTATACAGGGGGCGACCGGGGAGCTGTTTTTT. Its translation is CASSQIAIQGATGELFF.

The rearrangement links TRBV6-2 or TRBV6-3 to TRBJ1-4, with D unresolved. The CDR3 sequence is 14 residues long. V gave up 3 bases and J gave up 0 bases, with 5 bases separating them. Germline assignment: CDR1 MNHEY and CDR2 SVGEGT. CDR3 protein: CASSYDATNEKLFF. In DNA, the CDR3 is TGTGCCAGCAGTTATGATGCAACTAATGAAAAACTGTTTTTT.

The chain uses TRBV4-3 and TRBJ1-2, with a possible D match to TRBD1 (6 bases). The V and J ends lost 0 bases and 4 bases respectively, with 12 bases between them. The V gene's germline CDR1 is LGHNA and CDR2 YSLEER. This CDR3 region has 15 residues. The CDR3, as DNA: TGCGCCAGCAGCCAAGATAAGGGGGACCTCTATGGCTACACCTTC. It translates to CASSQDKGDLYGYTF.

This chain connects TRBV15 to TRBJ2-7, with D hard to call. Trimming shortened V by 0 bases and J by 6 bases, and 15 bases separated the two germline ends. This CDR3 is 15 amino acids long. CDR1 is LNHNV, CDR2 YYDKDF, per germline (reference sequence). Written as DNA, the CDR3 is TGTGCCACCAGCAGAGATCGGCAAGGGATCCGCGAGCAGTACTTC. It encodes CATSRDRQGIREQYF.

As DNA, the CDR3 is TGTGCCAGCAGTCAAGCGGGACGCCGCGAGCAGTACGTC. Protein sequence: CASSQAGRREQYV. V and J are TRBV3-1 and TRBJ2-7, with 7 bases matching TRBD2. The CDR3 length is 13 residues. Germline CDR1 reads LGHDT; CDR2 reads YNNKEL (reference sequence).

This clonotype turned up a few times. V usage is TRBV5-1 and J usage is TRBJ2-5; D might be TRBD1 or TRBD2, each matching 5 bases. Germline loops: CDR1 SGHRS, CDR2 YFSETQ. The CDR3 extends over 15 amino acids. V was trimmed by 4 bases and J by 2 bases, leaving 15 bases between them. The CDR3 is CASSAPGRRQETQYF. CDR3 coding DNA: TGCGCCAGCAGCGCTCCGGGACGGAGACAAGAGACCCAGTACTTC.

Only one count was recorded for this clonotype. The chain joins TRBV6-5 to TRBJ1-2; no clear D gene. Germline V lookup: CDR1 MNHEY, CDR2 SVGAGI. V gave up 5 bases and J gave up 1 base, with 8 bases separating them. The CDR3 has 13 residues. CDR3 region: CASSHRFNYGYTF. CDR3 sequence (DNA): TGTGCCAGCAGTCACCGTTTTAACTATGGCTACACCTTC.

The CDR3 is CASSYDAYNEQFF. DNA for the CDR3: TGTGCCAGCAGTTACGATGCATACAATGAGCAGTTCTTC. The chain recombines TRBV6-2 or TRBV6-3 with TRBJ2-1; D call uncertain. The CDR3 spans 13 residues. V lost 2 bases, J lost 4 bases, and 6 bases lay in between. Per germline, CDR1 MNHEY and CDR2 SVGEGT.

This rearrangement joins TRBV7-8 to TRBJ1-4; 7 nucleotides match TRBD1. J gave up 8 bases and V 2 bases, and 8 bases lay outside the gene matches. This CDR3 spans 15 amino acids. The germline V gene has CDR1 SGHVS and CDR2 FQNEAQ. CDR3 sequence (DNA): TGTGCCAGCAGCTTATCCGACAGGGAGGCCGAAAAACTGTTTTTT. It specifies CASSLSDREAEKLFF.

This clonotype was detected a few times. The chain links TRBV20-1 to TRBJ2-7; D remains ambiguous. V was cut by 0 bases and J by 7 bases, with 13 bases left in between. CDR3 length equals 13 residues. Looked up from germline, CDR1 is DFQATT and CDR2 is SNEGSKA (reference sequence). The DNA of the CDR3 is TGCAGTGCTAGAGAACACTCAGCAGGAGAGCAGTACTTC. Amino acid sequence: CSAREHSAGEQYF.

V is TRBV27 and J is TRBJ2-7, with D possibly TRBD2 on 5 matching bases. The CDR3 has 15 residues. Germline V CDR1 and CDR2: MNHEY, SMNVEV (reference sequence). Trimming took off 2 bases at V and 2 bases at J, with 13 bases between the two ends. The CDR3 is CASSLRGFSAYEQYV. The CDR3 DNA sequence: TGTGCCAGCAGTTTAAGAGGGTTTAGCGCCTACGAGCAGTACGTC.

This clonotype was picked up a small number of times. The genes are TRBV5-8 and TRBJ1-3, with unresolved D. Germline V gives CDR1 SGHTS, CDR2 YDEGEE. The length of the CDR3 is 16 residues. V was shortened by 0 bases and J by 0 bases, with 10 bases between the two germline ends. The CDR3 coding sequence is TGTGCCAGCAGCTTGGGAATCAGTAGCTCTGGAAACACCATATATTTT. It codes for CASSLGISSSGNTIYF.

This clonotype was seen a few times. V usage is TRBV24-1 and J usage is TRBJ1-2; 7 nucleotides line up with TRBD1. CDR3 size: 14 residues. Per the germline V gene, CDR1 is KGHDR and CDR2 is SFDVKD. With V trimmed by 4 bases and J by 4 bases, 5 bases remained unmatched. CDR3 sequence: CATSDRGQSYGYTF. The CDR3 DNA sequence: TGTGCCACCAGTGACCGGGGACAGAGCTATGGCTACACCTTC.

This clonotype came up a few times. The chain links TRBV7-2 to TRBJ2-3; no definite D call. The germline V and J ends were trimmed by 5 bases and 8 bases, with 14 bases remaining between them. The CDR3 has 13 amino acids. The germline V gene encodes CDR1 SGHTA and CDR2 FQGNSA. CDR3 nucleotides: TGTGCCAGCAGCCCGACCCCTAAGGTTACGCAGTATTTT. Protein product: CASSPTPKVTQYF.